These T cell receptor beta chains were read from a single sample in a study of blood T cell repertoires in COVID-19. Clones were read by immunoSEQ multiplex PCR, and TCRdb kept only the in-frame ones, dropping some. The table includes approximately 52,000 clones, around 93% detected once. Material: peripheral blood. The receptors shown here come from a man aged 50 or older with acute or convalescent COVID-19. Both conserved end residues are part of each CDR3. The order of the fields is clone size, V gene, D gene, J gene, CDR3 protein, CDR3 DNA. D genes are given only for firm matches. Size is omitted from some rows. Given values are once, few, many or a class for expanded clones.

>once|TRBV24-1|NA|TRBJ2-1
CATSDFPRLGHEQFF
TGTGCCACCAGTGATTTCCCTCGACTAGGCCATGAGCAGTTCTTC
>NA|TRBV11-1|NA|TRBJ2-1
CASSLGKRSSYNEQFF
TGTGCCAGCAGCTTAGGTAAGCGGAGCTCCTACAATGAGCAGTTCTTC
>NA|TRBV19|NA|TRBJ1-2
CASSMTDHFSGYTF
TGTGCCAGTAGTATGACAGATCATTTTTCTGGCTACACCTTC
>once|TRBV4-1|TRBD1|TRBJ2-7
CASSQSEGAFYEQYF
TGCGCCAGCAGCCAATCAGAGGGGGCCTTCTACGAGCAGTACTTC
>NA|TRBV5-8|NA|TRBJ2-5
CASPTAPTVDREGQETQYF
TGTGCCAGTCCCACTGCCCCCACTGTGGATCGCGAGGGCCAAGAGACCCAGTACTTC
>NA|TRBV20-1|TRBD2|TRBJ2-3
CSASPASGRSTDTQYF
TGCAGTGCTAGTCCGGCTAGCGGGAGAAGCACAGATACGCAGTATTTT
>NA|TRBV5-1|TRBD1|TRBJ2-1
CASSLVVTGTEFF
TGCGCCAGCAGCTTGGTGGTTACGGGGACAGAGTTCTTC
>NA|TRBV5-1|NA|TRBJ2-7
CASSLQSLLYEQYF
TGCGCCAGCAGCTTGCAAAGCCTACTCTACGAGCAGTACTTC
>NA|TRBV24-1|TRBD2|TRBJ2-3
CATSGVTGLPTDTQYF
TGTGCCACCAGTGGGGTTACGGGACTACCCACAGATACGCAGTATTTT
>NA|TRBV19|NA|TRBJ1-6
CASSINQGFNSPLHF
TGTGCCAGTAGTATCAATCAGGGCTTTAATTCACCCCTCCACTTT
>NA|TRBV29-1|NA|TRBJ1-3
CSVEDLFLGNTIYF
TGCAGCGTTGAAGATCTGTTTCTTGGAAACACCATATATTTT
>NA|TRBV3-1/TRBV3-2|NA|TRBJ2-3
CASSQRGASTDTQYF
TGTGCCAGCAGCCAACGGGGGGCAAGCACAGATACGCAGTATTTT
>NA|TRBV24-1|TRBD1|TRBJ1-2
CATRGQGPDGYTF
TGTGCCACCAGGGGACAGGGTCCGGATGGCTACACCTTC
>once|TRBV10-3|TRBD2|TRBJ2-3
CAISEQPTSGGPDTQYF
TGTGCCATCAGTGAGCAACCGACTAGCGGGGGTCCAGATACGCAGTATTTT
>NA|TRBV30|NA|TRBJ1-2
CAWSVTGNALYYGYTF
TGTGCCTGGAGTGTAACCGGGAATGCTCTCTACTATGGCTACACCTTC
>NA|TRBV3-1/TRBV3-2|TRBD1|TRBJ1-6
CASRHGTGGSPLHF
TGTGCCAGCAGGCATGGGACAGGGGGATCACCCCTCCACTTT
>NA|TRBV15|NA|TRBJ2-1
CATRREIEINEQFF
TGTGCCACCAGGAGAGAGATAGAGATAAATGAGCAGTTCTTC
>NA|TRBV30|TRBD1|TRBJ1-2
CAWGRDREYGYTF
TGTGCCTGGGGCCGGGACAGGGAGTATGGCTACACCTTC
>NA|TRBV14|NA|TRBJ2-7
CASSQETGRSYEQYF
TGTGCCAGCAGCCAAGAGACAGGCCGATCCTACGAGCAGTACTTC
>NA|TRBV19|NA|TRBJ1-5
CASKPVGGSGRNQPQHF
TGTGCCAGCAAGCCAGTCGGGGGGAGTGGTCGCAATCAGCCCCAGCATTTT
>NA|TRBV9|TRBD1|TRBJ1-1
CASSIDRGGLTEAFF
TGTGCCAGCAGCATCGACAGGGGCGGGTTAACTGAAGCTTTCTTT
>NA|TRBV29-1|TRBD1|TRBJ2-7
CSVSRQGLYHEQYF
TGCAGCGTTTCAAGACAGGGCCTGTACCACGAGCAGTACTTC
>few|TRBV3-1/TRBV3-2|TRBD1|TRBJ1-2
CASSLNRGGVYTF
TGTGCCAGCAGCCTTAACAGGGGGGGTGTCTACACCTTC
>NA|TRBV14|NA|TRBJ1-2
CASSQVRGNYGYTF
TGTGCCAGCAGCCAAGTCAGGGGCAACTATGGCTACACCTTC
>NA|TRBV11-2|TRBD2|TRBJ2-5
CASSSPSGGAGETQYF
TGTGCCAGCAGCTCCCCATCCGGGGGGGCTGGTGAGACCCAGTACTTC
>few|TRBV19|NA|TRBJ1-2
CASTSHRGYTF
TGTGCCAGTACATCACATCGAGGCTACACCTTC
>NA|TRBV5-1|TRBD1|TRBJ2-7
CASSLERDREERVNEQYF
TGCGCCAGCAGCTTGGAGCGGGACAGGGAGGAACGTGTGAACGAGCAGTACTTC
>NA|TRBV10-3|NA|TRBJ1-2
CAITDNIGGYTF
TGTGCCATCACCGACAACATCGGCGGCTACACCTTC
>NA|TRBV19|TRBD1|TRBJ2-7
CASSISGQGYEQYF
TGTGCCAGTAGTATCTCGGGACAGGGTTACGAGCAGTACTTC
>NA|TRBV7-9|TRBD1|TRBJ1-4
CASSLALTGWRYNEKLFF
TGTGCCAGCAGCTTAGCGCTGACAGGGTGGAGGTACAACGAAAAACTGTTTTTT
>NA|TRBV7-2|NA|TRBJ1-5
CASSLASGDQPQHF
TGTGCCAGCAGCTTAGCGAGCGGGGATCAGCCCCAGCATTTT
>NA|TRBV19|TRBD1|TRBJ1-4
CASSIGTGGWTNEKLFF
TGTGCCAGTAGTATCGGGACAGGGGGCTGGACTAATGAAAAACTGTTTTTT
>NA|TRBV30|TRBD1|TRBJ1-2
CAWSPGDRINYGYTF
TGTGCCTGGAGTCCAGGGGACAGGATTAACTATGGCTACACCTTC
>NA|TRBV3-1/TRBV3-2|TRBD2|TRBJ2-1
CASSQLASGGADEQFF
TGTGCCAGCAGCCAATTGGCTAGCGGGGGGGCGGATGAGCAGTTCTTC
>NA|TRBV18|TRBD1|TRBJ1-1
CASSPRRQGGTEAFF
TGTGCCAGCTCACCCCGAAGACAGGGGGGTACTGAAGCTTTCTTT
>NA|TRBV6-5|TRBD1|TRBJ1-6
CASTFSQGVSSPLHF
TGTGCCAGCACCTTTAGTCAGGGGGTTAGTTCACCCCTCCACTTT
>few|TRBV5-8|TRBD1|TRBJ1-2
CASSLGQGGYGYTF
TGTGCCAGCAGCTTGGGACAGGGCGGCTATGGCTACACCTTC
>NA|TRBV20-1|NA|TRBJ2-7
CMAAGGYF
TGCATGGCGGCCGGGGGGTACTTC
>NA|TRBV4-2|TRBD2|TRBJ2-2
CASSRVGTSGGVVRGTGELFF
TGTGCCAGCAGCCGAGTAGGGACTAGCGGGGGGGTTGTTCGCGGCACCGGGGAGCTGTTTTTT
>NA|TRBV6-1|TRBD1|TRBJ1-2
CASSEGRTGGYGYTF
TGTGCCAGCAGTGAAGGTCGGACAGGGGGCTATGGCTACACCTTC
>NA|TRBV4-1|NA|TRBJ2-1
CASSQDGGGHSYNEQFF
TGCGCCAGCAGCCAAGATGGGGGGGGCCATTCCTACAATGAGCAGTTCTTC
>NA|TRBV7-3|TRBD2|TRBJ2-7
CASSLGGGSSYEQYF
TGTGCCAGCAGCTTAGGCGGGGGTAGCTCCTACGAGCAGTACTTC
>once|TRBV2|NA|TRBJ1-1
CASTDRMTGLNTEAFF
TGTGCCAGCACCGACCGGATGACAGGCCTAAACACTGAAGCTTTCTTT
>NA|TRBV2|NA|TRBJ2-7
CASISVGYEQYF
TGTGCCAGCATTTCAGTTGGCTACGAGCAGTACTTC
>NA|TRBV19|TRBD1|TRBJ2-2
CASSIIKQGTGELFF
TGTGCCAGTAGTATAATTAAACAGGGGACCGGGGAGCTGTTTTTT
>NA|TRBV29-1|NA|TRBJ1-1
CSVDRTNTEAFF
TGCAGCGTTGATAGGACTAACACTGAAGCTTTCTTT
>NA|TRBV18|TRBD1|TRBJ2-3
CASSGTGTDTQYF
TGTGCCAGCTCGGGGACAGGGACAGATACGCAGTATTTT
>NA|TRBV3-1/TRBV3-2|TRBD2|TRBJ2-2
CASSQKTSGGAGGELFF
TGTGCCAGCAGCCAAAAAACTAGCGGGGGGGCCGGCGGGGAGCTGTTTTTT
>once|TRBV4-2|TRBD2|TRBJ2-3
CASSQDGAGGVTDTQYF
TGTGCCAGCAGCCAAGACGGCGCGGGAGGGGTGACAGATACGCAGTATTTT
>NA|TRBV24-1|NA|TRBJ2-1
CATSDYSPGGYNEQFF
TGTGCCACCAGTGATTACTCACCGGGCGGGTACAATGAGCAGTTCTTC
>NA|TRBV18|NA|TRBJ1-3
CASSPPGVPHSGNTIYF
TGTGCCAGCTCACCACCCGGGGTGCCCCACTCTGGAAACACCATATATTTT
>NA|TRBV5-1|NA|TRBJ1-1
CASSLAERGTEAFF
TGCGCCAGCAGCTTGGCCGAGAGAGGCACTGAAGCTTTCTTT
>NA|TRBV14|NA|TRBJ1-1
CASSQAVNTEAFF
TGTGCCAGCAGCCAAGCAGTTAACACTGAAGCTTTCTTT
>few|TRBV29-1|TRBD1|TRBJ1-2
CSVDGDRPANYGYTF
TGCAGCGTTGATGGGGACAGGCCAGCTAACTATGGCTACACCTTC
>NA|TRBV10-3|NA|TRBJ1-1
CAISESEMARANTEAFF
TGTGCCATCAGTGAGTCAGAAATGGCCAGGGCGAACACTGAAGCTTTCTTT